The rows below give T cell receptor beta chains drawn from one sample of a study of T-cell memory formation after mild COVID-19. Each CDR3 protein gets one entry after TCRdb re-called the 5' RACE reads with MiXCR. This repertoire shows fewer than 350,000 distinct CDR3 sequences, around 8% found once; its top ten account for approximately 22%. The sequencing sample was made of PBMCs or a T cell subset sorted from them (not recorded which). The receptors here all came from a man aged 18 to 30 who had mild COVID-19 (a few samples of this study predate the infection). Cell type and time point are not known. Each CDR3 is given with its conserved first and last residue. The D gene is left open where the match is weak. Size tells how often a clone was seen (once, few, many) or the class of an expanded clone, and some rows leave it out.

J | size | V | D | CDR3 | DNA
TRBJ2-3 | few | TRBV5-1 | NA | CASSVSGNTQYF | TGCGCCAGCAGCGTATCAGGGAATACGCAGTATTTT
TRBJ2-1 | few | TRBV7-9 | TRBD1 | CASSTRDSNQFF | TGTGCCAGCAGCACAAGGGACAGCAATCAGTTCTTC
TRBJ2-2 | NA | TRBV28 | NA | CASTVTAGLNTGELFF | TGTGCCAGCACCGTTACGGCAGGGTTGAACACCGGGGAGCTGTTTTTT
TRBJ2-4 | many | TRBV6-1 | NA | CASSDFGSAKNIQYF | TGTGCCAGCAGTGATTTTGGGTCAGCCAAAAACATTCAGTACTTC
TRBJ2-5 | few | TRBV5-1 | NA | CASSARAAGQQETQYF | TGCGCCAGCAGCGCCCGGGCAGCGGGACAGCAAGAGACCCAGTACTTC
TRBJ2-7 | once | TRBV29-1 | NA | CSVKQGGLYEQYF | TGCAGCGTTAAACAGGGGGGGCTCTACGAGCAGTACTTC
TRBJ1-4 | few | TRBV29-1 | TRBD1 | CSVEDQGGTNEKLFF | TGCAGCGTTGAAGATCAGGGGGGTACTAATGAAAAACTGTTTTTT
TRBJ2-7 | NA | TRBV12-5 | NA | CASGLRGRNEQYF | TGTGCTAGTGGCTTAAGGGGACGAAACGAGCAGTACTTC
TRBJ2-1 | few | TRBV4-1 | TRBD1 | CASSQDPDRANEQFF | TGCGCCAGCAGCCAAGATCCGGACAGGGCGAATGAGCAGTTCTTC
TRBJ2-3 | NA | TRBV6-2/TRBV6-3 | NA | CASSARDPTGTQYF | TGTGCCAGCAGTGCTCGGGACCCCACGGGTACGCAGTATTTT
TRBJ2-5 | many | TRBV4-1 | NA | CASSPLAGPSGETQYF | TGCGCCAGCAGCCCCCTTGCGGGGCCCTCAGGGGAGACCCAGTACTTC
TRBJ2-1 | few | TRBV7-9 | NA | CASSPPDTTPYNEQFF | TGTGCCAGCAGCCCCCCCGACACGACCCCCTACAATGAGCAGTTCTTC
TRBJ2-3 | few | TRBV7-2 | TRBD2 | CASSSRLAGGLTRSTDTQYF | TGTGCCAGCAGCTCACGACTAGCGGGGGGACTAACTCGAAGCACAGATACGCAGTATTTT
TRBJ1-6 | once | TRBV25-1 | NA | CASSGHRSYNSPLHF | TGTGCCAGCAGTGGGCACAGGAGCTATAATTCACCCCTCCACTTT
TRBJ1-3 | NA | TRBV4-3 | NA | CASSQQTLSSGNTIYF | TGCGCCAGCAGCCAGCAGACCCTTAGCTCTGGAAACACCATATATTTT
TRBJ2-2 | many | TRBV7-8 | NA | CASSFSAGELFF | TGTGCCAGCAGCTTCTCGGCCGGGGAGCTGTTTTTT
TRBJ2-5 | many | TRBV12-3/TRBV12-4 | TRBD2 | CASSLVLAGVETQYF | TGTGCCAGCAGTTTAGTCCTAGCGGGGGTTGAGACCCAGTACTTC
TRBJ2-5 | NA | TRBV7-2 | NA | CASSLAFLPGSIQETQYF | TGTGCCAGCAGCTTAGCGTTTCTGCCGGGGAGCATTCAAGAGACCCAGTACTTC
TRBJ1-2 | NA | TRBV29-1 | NA | CSVDKGDNYGYTF | TGCAGCGTTGACAAAGGGGACAACTATGGCTACACCTTC
TRBJ2-2 | many | TRBV5-1 | TRBD1 | CASSLFSTGGNGELFF | TGCGCCAGCAGCTTATTCTCCACAGGGGGTAACGGGGAGCTGTTTTTT
TRBJ2-7 | once | TRBV25-1 | NA | CASSWDGNYEQYF | TGTGCCAGCAGTTGGGACGGGAACTACGAGCAGTACTTC
TRBJ2-2 | many | TRBV7-9 | NA | CAREHSNTGELFF | TGTGCCAGAGAACATTCGAACACCGGGGAGCTGTTTTTT
TRBJ2-1 | few | TRBV7-8 | NA | CASTPFLAEDNEQFF | TGTGCCAGCACCCCGTTCTTAGCGGAAGACAATGAGCAGTTCTTC
TRBJ2-3 | many | TRBV6-4 | NA | CASSEFSTDTQYF | TGTGCCAGCAGTGAGTTTAGCACAGATACGCAGTATTTT
TRBJ2-4 | NA | TRBV20-1 | TRBD2 | CSARGLAGLAKNIQYF | TGCAGTGCTAGGGGACTAGCGGGCCTAGCCAAAAACATTCAGTACTTC
TRBJ2-5 | NA | TRBV12-3/TRBV12-4 | NA | CASSRRQETQYF | TGTGCCAGCAGTCGGAGGCAAGAGACCCAGTACTTC
TRBJ2-7 | many | TRBV5-1 | NA | CASSFDGLEQYF | TGCGCCAGCAGCTTTGACGGGTTGGAGCAGTACTTC
TRBJ2-7 | few | TRBV12-3/TRBV12-4 | NA | CASSPDLYEQYF | TGTGCCAGCAGTCCAGACCTTTACGAGCAGTACTTC
TRBJ1-2 | few | TRBV6-2/TRBV6-3 | TRBD1 | CAVTTGGYYGYTF | TGTGCCGTCACGACAGGGGGCTACTATGGCTACACCTTC
TRBJ2-3 | few | TRBV12-3/TRBV12-4 | NA | CASSLRPGNTDTQYF | TGTGCCAGCAGTTTAAGGCCGGGAAACACAGATACGCAGTATTTT
TRBJ2-2 | NA | TRBV6-2/TRBV6-3 | NA | CASSYSRTGELFF | TGTGCCAGCAGTTACTCTCGCACCGGGGAGCTGTTTTTT
TRBJ2-5 | few | TRBV29-1 | NA | CSVGQVLQETQYF | TGCAGCGTTGGGCAAGTACTACAAGAGACCCAGTACTTC
TRBJ2-1 | many | TRBV20-1 | TRBD2 | CSAKDRTSGGGEQFF | TGCAGTGCTAAAGACAGGACTAGCGGGGGGGGTGAGCAGTTCTTC
TRBJ2-1 | NA | TRBV7-2 | NA | CASTYRTLYNEQFF | TGTGCCAGCACCTACAGGACCCTCTACAATGAGCAGTTCTTC
TRBJ2-1 | NA | TRBV6-5 | TRBD2 | CASSYWAGGGHGDEQFF | TGTGCCAGCAGTTATTGGGCGGGGGGCGGTCACGGGGATGAGCAGTTCTTC
TRBJ2-4 | few | TRBV28 | TRBD1 | CASSFLVATDRGENIQYF | TGTGCCAGCAGTTTTTTAGTGGCAACGGACAGGGGCGAAAACATTCAGTACTTC
TRBJ1-1 | NA | TRBV5-6 | NA | CATHQGIETEAFF | TGTGCCACCCACCAGGGCATAGAAACTGAAGCTTTCTTT
TRBJ2-3 | few | TRBV12-3/TRBV12-4 | NA | CASSSWGDTDTQYF | TGTGCCAGCAGCTCATGGGGGGACACAGATACGCAGTATTTT
TRBJ2-1 | many | TRBV4-3 | NA | CASSPDGQYNEQFF | TGCGCCAGCAGCCCGGACGGACAGTACAATGAGCAGTTCTTC
TRBJ2-1 | NA | TRBV7-8 | NA | CASGAWEDRGYNEQFF | TGTGCCAGTGGTGCATGGGAGGACAGAGGATACAATGAGCAGTTCTTC
TRBJ2-3 | few | TRBV11-1 | NA | CASSSGGTSGADTQYF | TGTGCCAGCAGCTCCGGTGGGACCTCTGGGGCAGATACGCAGTATTTT
TRBJ2-3 | NA | TRBV12-3/TRBV12-4 | NA | CASTEGNTDTQYF | TGTGCCAGCACGGAGGGAAACACAGATACGCAGTATTTT
TRBJ2-1 | many | TRBV5-1 | NA | CASSLDGANNEQFF | TGCGCCAGCAGCTTGGACGGAGCTAACAATGAGCAGTTCTTC
TRBJ2-6 | NA | TRBV7-9 | NA | CASRSGANVLTF | TGTGCCTCCAGATCTGGGGCCAACGTCCTGACTTTC
TRBJ2-5 | many | TRBV6-6 | TRBD2 | CASSQGLAEETQYF | TGTGCCAGCAGTCAGGGACTAGCGGAAGAGACCCAGTACTTC
TRBJ1-4 | NA | TRBV3-1 | TRBD1 | CASSPGTGRLFF | TGTGCCAGCAGCCCCGGGACAGGAAGACTGTTTTTT
TRBJ2-3 | NA | TRBV6-2/TRBV6-3 | TRBD2 | CATASGGGTDTQYF | TGTGCCACGGCCAGCGGGGGGGGCACAGATACGCAGTATTTT
TRBJ1-1 | NA | TRBV6-5 | NA | CASSYSDLNTEAFF | TGTGCCAGCAGTTACTCAGACTTGAACACTGAAGCTTTCTTT
TRBJ1-6 | few | TRBV12-3/TRBV12-4 | TRBD1 | CASSETGRDSPLHF | TGTGCCAGCAGCGAGACAGGGAGGGATTCACCCCTCCACTTT
TRBJ1-5 | few | TRBV28 | NA | CASSFVEAAQPQHF | TGTGCCAGCAGTTTCGTGGAGGCGGCTCAGCCCCAGCATTTT
TRBJ2-3 | many | TRBV15 | NA | CATSRVSGNTDTQYF | TGTGCCACCAGCAGAGTTAGCGGTAACACAGATACGCAGTATTTT
TRBJ2-7 | NA | TRBV20-1 | TRBD1 | CSATGQFYEQYF | TGCAGTGCCACGGGACAGTTCTACGAGCAGTACTTC
TRBJ1-4 | NA | TRBV6-5 | TRBD1 | CASRAIPGQGPFRDEKLFF | TGTGCCAGCAGGGCAATTCCGGGACAGGGCCCCTTCAGGGATGAAAAACTGTTTTTT
TRBJ1-3 | NA | TRBV6-5 | NA | CASSYGPGTSGNTIYF | TGTGCCAGCAGTTATGGTCCGGGTACCTCTGGAAACACCATATATTTT
TRBJ1-4 | many | TRBV5-6 | NA | CASSLRGTEKLFF | TGTGCCAGCAGCTTGAGGGGAACAGAAAAACTGTTTTTT
TRBJ1-2 | many | TRBV6-5 | TRBD1 | CASSEPGQLFLGYTF | TGTGCCAGCAGTGAGCCGGGACAGCTTTTCTTAGGCTACACCTTC
TRBJ2-1 | NA | TRBV11-1 | TRBD1 | CASSRGGQGQYNEQFF | TGTGCCAGCAGCCGAGGGGGACAGGGGCAATACAATGAGCAGTTCTTC
TRBJ2-5 | NA | TRBV7-2 | NA | CASSYQEGQETQYF | TGTGCCAGCAGCTACCAAGAGGGCCAAGAGACCCAGTACTTC
TRBJ2-5 | many | TRBV7-9 | NA | CASSLEEGPETQYF | TGTGCCAGCAGCTTAGAAGAGGGACCGGAGACCCAGTACTTC
TRBJ2-3 | NA | TRBV20-1 | TRBD2 | CSAGAGGTDTQYF | TGCAGTGCTGGAGCGGGGGGGACGGATACGCAGTATTTT